In its sample, the clone carrying this TCR beta chain was seen a few times. Its matching antigen is unknown. The data were taken from a study of cytomegalovirus exposure and HLA in healthy donors. The study ran its PCR with 60 Vbeta and 13 Jbeta primers. TCRdb's table, derived via immunoSEQ multiplex PCR, lists solely in-frame clones and lacks some. This table holds some 80,000 clones, 10% found once. Everyone who donated was a healthy bone marrow donor. The germline gives CDR1 KGHSH, CDR2 LQKENI. V was cut by 5 bases and J by 1 base, with 12 bases left in between. CDR3 size: 15 residues. General observations from the study: The availability of immune exposure information extended only to CMV serostatus.

This chain links TRBV18 with TRBJ1-5; TRBD1 is a possible D gene (6 bases). This sequence was found in a man aged 55 to 70 in good health and CMV-seropositive. The sequenced sample was PBMCs. As DNA, the CDR3 is TGTGCCAGCTCAACTACGGGACAAAGCAATCAGCCCCAGCATTTT. Protein product: CASSTTGQSNQPQHF.